This T cell receptor (beta chain) was profiled in a study of cytotoxic CD8 clonotypes in ibrutinib-treated CLL. Study outcomes and limitations: Exceeding age-matched healthy donors, baseline clonality also tracked the counts of circulating CD8+ T cells.

The intended depth for sequencing was 1 in 200,000 to 1 in 1 million T cells. Profiled with immunoSEQ multiplex PCR; TCRdb holds only in-frame clones, not every one. The sample yields some 35,000 clones, 71% seen once. The CDR3 consists of 15 residues. Unmatched junction bases numbered 6, after V lost 5 bases and J lost 7 bases. Germline V gene lookup returns CDR1 MDHEN and CDR2 SYDVKM. Of note for this clone: Its antigen is currently unknown.

This receptor was obtained from a human donor with chronic lymphocytic leukemia. The V gene is TRBV28, the J gene TRBJ2-1; 12 bases line up with TRBD1. Sequencing used PBMCs, obtained at disease progression, from a patient treated with ibrutinib. The CDR3 loop reads CASSPGQGAGNEQFF. DNA of the CDR3: TGTGCCAGCAGTCCGGGACAGGGGGCTGGTAATGAGCAGTTCTTC.